One T cell receptor beta chain is described in this entry. No antigen is known for it. The assay was immunoSEQ multiplex PCR, and TCRdb's table has in-frame clones only and misses some. The sample holds roughly 200,000 clones, 75% to 85% seen once. This record belongs to a study of cytotoxic CD8 clonotypes in ibrutinib-treated CLL. Study-wide points: Public clonotypes were rare and shrank or held steady on treatment.

Sequenced here: PBMCs, sampled after 12 months of ibrutinib treatment. The source is a human donor with chronic lymphocytic leukemia.

This chain's CDR3 is CASRSGLEGKLFF. Here the CDR3 DNA reads TGTGCCAGTAGGTCGGGCCTAGAGGGAAAACTGTTTTTT. The chain employs TRBV19 and TRBJ1-4; D gene uncertain. Between the trimmed V and J ends, which lost 6 bases and 10 bases, there was a span of 15 bases. Germline assignment: CDR1 LNHDA and CDR2 SQIVND (reference sequence). The CDR3 consists of 13 residues.